The text below deals with one T cell receptor beta chain. Its target is unknown. The sample originates from a study of shared clonotypes between healthy human individuals. Germline V gives CDR1 MDHEN, CDR2 SYDVKM. The CDR3 is made up of 15 amino acids. V lost 3 bases, J lost 3 bases, and 7 bases stayed unmatched. The data were produced by immunoSEQ multiplex PCR, yet TCRdb's version contains in-frame clones alone and is incomplete. This table holds roughly 2.2 million clones, approximately 95% found once. General study results and limits: Generation probability values for non-shared clonotypes were lower than those for clonotypes shared by all four donors.

Sequencing used naive CD4+ T cells from PBMCs. Subset reported: CD45RA+ positively selected. V gene TRBV28 combines with J gene TRBJ2-7; 8 bases map to TRBD2. The TCR originated in a man aged 18-30 years in good health. Some clones in this sample may be carry-over from other donors' samples. As DNA, the CDR3 is TGTGCCAGCAGTTTTTCGAGCGGGAGCCTCTACGAGCAGTACTTC. It is translated as CASSFSSGSLYEQYF.